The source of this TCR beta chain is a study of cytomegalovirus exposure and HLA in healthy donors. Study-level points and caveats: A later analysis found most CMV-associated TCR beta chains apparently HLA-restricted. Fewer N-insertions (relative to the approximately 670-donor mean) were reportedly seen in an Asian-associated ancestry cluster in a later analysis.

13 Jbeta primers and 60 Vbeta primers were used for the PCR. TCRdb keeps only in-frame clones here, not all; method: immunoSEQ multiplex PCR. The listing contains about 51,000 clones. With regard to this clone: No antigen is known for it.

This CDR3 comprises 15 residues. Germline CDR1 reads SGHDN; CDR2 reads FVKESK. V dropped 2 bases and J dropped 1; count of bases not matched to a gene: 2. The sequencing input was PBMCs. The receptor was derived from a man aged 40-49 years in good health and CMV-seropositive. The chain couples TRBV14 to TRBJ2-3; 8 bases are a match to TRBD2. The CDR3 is CASSQWREGTDTQYF. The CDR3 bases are TGTGCCAGCAGCCAATGGCGGGAGGGCACAGATACGCAGTATTTT.